The 16 T cell receptor beta chains below come from one sample, sequenced in a study of Graves' ophthalmopathy and Graves' hyperthyroidism. TCR beta CDR3 regions were amplified from RNA transcripts. First-round RT-PCR relied on HTBI primers, and a second-round multiplex PCR came next. TCRdb ran MiXCR on the multiplex PCR reads and lists one entry per CDR3 protein. The sample has over a million distinct CDR3 sequences; 35% to 45% are singletons. The sequenced sample consisted of peripheral blood or thyroid tissue (not recorded which). Every receptor here comes from an adult man with Graves' hyperthyroidism.

This clonotype appeared many times. This chain uses TRBV7-9 with TRBJ2-2; no reliable D call. The CDR3 is 12 amino acids. The V gene lost 5 bases and the J gene lost 8 bases, with 9 bases spanning the gap. Germline lookup yields CDR1 SEHNR and CDR2 FQNEAQ (reference sequence). The CDR3 spells CASSLTPGELFF. The CDR3 DNA reads TGTGCCAGCAGCCTCACCCCAGGGGAGCTGTTTTTT.

This clonotype occurred a few times. V and J are TRBV7-9 and TRBJ1-5; the D gene is possibly TRBD1 (6 bases). This CDR3 has 13 amino acids. V was shortened by 6 bases and J by 6 bases, with 12 bases between the two germline ends. The germline V gene encodes CDR1 SEHNR and CDR2 FQNEAQ (reference sequence). CDR3 sequence (DNA): TGTGCCAGCAGTTACCCAGGGGCTCAGCCCCAGCATTTT. This translates into CASSYPGAQPQHF.

Concerning this clonotype: With a much larger clone just one base away, this may be a read error. V and J are TRBV19 and TRBJ2-7, with D possibly being TRBD1 (5 bases). The CDR3 consists of 14 residues. Trimming shortened V by 6 bases and J by 4 bases, and 16 bases separated the two germline ends. CDR1 is LNHDA, CDR2 SQIVND, per germline (reference sequence). CDR3 coding DNA: TGTGCCAGTAGGGCGTCAGGGCCAACTTACGAGCAGTACTTC. Amino acids: CASRASGPTYEQYF.

This clonotype was found once. This may be a read error, as it is one base from a much larger clone. The rearrangement uses TRBV20-1 and TRBJ1-2; 9 bases are a match to TRBD1. CDR3 length: 15 residues. Per germline, CDR1 DFQATT and CDR2 SNEGSKA (reference sequence). CDR3 amino acids: CSARNDRGANYGHTF. Here the CDR3 DNA reads TGCAGTGCTAGAAACGACAGGGGGGCTAACTATGGCCACACCTTC.

This clonotype occurred many times. The chain joins TRBV2 to TRBJ2-7; TRBD2 matches 9 bases. J was trimmed by 2 bases and V by 6 bases; bases with no gene match: 20. Germline CDR1 is SNHLY and CDR2 is FYNNEI. The CDR3 is made up of 19 amino acids. CDR3 in amino acids: CASRTGGSGSPTLTYEQYF. The CDR3 DNA follows: TGTGCCAGCAGGACAGGAGGTAGCGGGAGCCCGACCTTGACCTACGAGCAGTACTTC.

The rearrangement links TRBV30 to TRBJ2-7; D gene unclear. The CDR3 consists of 13 residues. Trimming removed 3 bases from V and 6 bases from J, with 15 bases in between. Germline-derived CDR1 and CDR2 are GTSNPN and SVGIG (reference sequence). The CDR3 reads CAWRLFGRGEQYF. CDR3 sequence (DNA): TGTGCCTGGAGGCTATTTGGTCGTGGCGAGCAGTACTTC.

About this clonotype itself: A much larger clone sits a single nucleotide away, making a read error possible. V is TRBV7-9 and J is TRBJ2-7; maybe TRBD1 (6 bases). Germline CDR1 is SEHNR and CDR2 is FQNEAQ (reference sequence). The ends were cut back, 1 base at V and 3 bases at J, with 13 bases in the middle. The length of the CDR3 is 15 residues. The CDR3 DNA is TGTGCCAGCAGCTTAGGCCGACAGGAAATCTACGAGCAGTACTTC. Protein product: CASSLGRQEIYEQYF. The full variable domain, with the rest looked up from reference TRBV7-9 and TRBJ2-7, is DTGVSQNPRHKITKRGQNVTFRCDPISEHNRLYWYRQTLGQGPEFLTYFQNEAQLEKSRLLSDRFSAERPKGSFSTLEIQRTEQGDSAMYLCASSLGRQEIYEQYFGPGTRLTVT.

This clonotype was picked up one time. The chain joins TRBV29-1 to TRBJ1-5; D not resolved. CDR1 and CDR2 from the germline V gene are SQVTM and ANQGSEA. V lost 4 bases to trimming and J lost 1 base, with 11 bases between them. The CDR3 runs 14 residues. The CDR3 coding sequence is TGCAGCGTTGCCTCGGGGAGAAGCAATCAGCCCCAGCATTTT. Residues: CSVASGRSNQPQHF.

This chain uses TRBV4-1 with TRBJ2-7; 12 positions agree with TRBD2. Germline trimming cut 0 bases from V and 3 bases from J; bases unmatched to any gene: 6. CDR1 MGHRA and CDR2 YSYEKL come from the germline V gene. The CDR3 loop spans 17 amino acids. CDR3 loop: CASSQEIAGLAGYEQYF. In nucleotides, the CDR3 is TGCGCCAGCAGCCAAGAGATTGCGGGACTAGCGGGCTACGAGCAGTACTTC.

This clonotype was counted a single time. The gene calls are TRBV20-1 and TRBJ1-5; D uncertain. CDR3 length equals 15 residues. Trimming stripped 0 bases from V and 2 bases from J, with 11 bases between. CDR1 DFQATT and CDR2 SNEGSKA come from the germline V gene (reference sequence). CDR3 protein: CSAREGIAGNQPQHF. The DNA for the CDR3 is TGCAGTGCTAGAGAGGGAATAGCAGGCAATCAGCCCCAGCATTTT.

On this clonotype itself: The conserved phenylalanine or tryptophan is not found at the CDR3 terminus, so this likely reflects a read error. The chain combines TRBV7-9 with TRBJ2-5; 9 bases map to TRBD1. The germline gives CDR1 SEHNR, CDR2 FQNEAQ (reference sequence). The CDR3 consists of 13 residues. Trimming removed 5 bases from V and 5 bases from J; junction bases left unmatched: 3. The CDR3 DNA follows: TGTGCCAGCAGCGGGACAGGGTTGGAGACCCAGTACCTC. Amino acid sequence: CASSGTGLETQYL.

This clonotype appeared many times. The chain has TRBV20-1 and TRBJ1-5; a weak D match, TRBD1 (5 bases). The CDR3 consists of 15 residues. Germline lookup yields CDR1 DFQATT and CDR2 SNEGSKA (reference sequence). The V and J ends lost 0 bases and 9 bases respectively, with 18 bases between them. CDR3 protein: CSARDISQGAGPQHF. Written as DNA, the CDR3 is TGCAGTGCTAGAGATATAAGTCAGGGAGCGGGGCCCCAGCATTTT.

The V call is TRBV20-1, the J call TRBJ1-1, with 7 bases identical to TRBD1. Germline loops: CDR1 DFQATT, CDR2 SNEGSKA (reference sequence). This CDR3 comprises 13 residues. J gave up 7 bases and V 1 base, and 6 bases lay outside the gene matches. The CDR3: CSARAGQANEAFF. Here the CDR3 DNA reads TGCAGTGCTAGAGCTGGACAGGCAAATGAAGCTTTCTTT.

Regarding this clonotype: Since a much larger clone is just one base distant, this may be a read error. The chain has TRBV2 and TRBJ1-1; perhaps TRBD1 as D (6 bases). With 4 bases removed from V and 6 bases from J, the gap between germline ends came to 9 bases. The CDR3 covers 12 residues. The V gene's germline CDR1 is SNHLY and CDR2 FYNNEI. The CDR3 sequence: CASSATGPEAFF. CDR3 nucleotides: TGTGCCAGCAGTGCGACAGGTCCTGAAGCTTTCTTT.

V gene TRBV25-1 combines with J gene TRBJ1-6; no clear D. CDR1 and CDR2 from the germline V gene are MGHDK and SYGVNS. The CDR3 has 13 residues. The germline V and J ends were trimmed by 4 bases and 5 bases, with 6 bases remaining between them. The CDR3 is CASSGRNNSPLHF. CDR3 sequence (DNA): TGTGCCAGCAGTGGACGGAATAATTCACCCCTCCACTTT.

The chain joins TRBV5-1 to TRBJ1-3; D perhaps matches TRBD1 (6 bases). Trimming stripped 2 bases from V and 2 bases from J, with 11 bases between. The CDR3 has 15 residues. Germline V gene data show CDR1 as SGHRS and CDR2 as YFSETQ. This CDR3 is CASSFNRVTGNTIYF. As DNA, the CDR3 is TGCGCCAGCAGCTTTAACAGGGTCACTGGAAACACCATATATTTT.